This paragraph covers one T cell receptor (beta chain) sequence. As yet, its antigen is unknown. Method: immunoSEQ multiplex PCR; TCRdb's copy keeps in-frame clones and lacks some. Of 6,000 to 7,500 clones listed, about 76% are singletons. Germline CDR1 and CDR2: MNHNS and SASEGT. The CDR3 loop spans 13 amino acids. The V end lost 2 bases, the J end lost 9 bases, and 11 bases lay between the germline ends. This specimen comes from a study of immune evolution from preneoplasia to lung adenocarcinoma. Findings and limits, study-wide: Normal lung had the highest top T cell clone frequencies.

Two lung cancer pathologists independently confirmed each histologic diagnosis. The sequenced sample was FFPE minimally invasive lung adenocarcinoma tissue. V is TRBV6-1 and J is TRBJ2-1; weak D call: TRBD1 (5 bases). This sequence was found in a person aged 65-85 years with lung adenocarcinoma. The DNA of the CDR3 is TGTGCCAGCAGTGAATCTTATGGGGCTGAGCAGTTCTTC. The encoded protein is CASSESYGAEQFF.